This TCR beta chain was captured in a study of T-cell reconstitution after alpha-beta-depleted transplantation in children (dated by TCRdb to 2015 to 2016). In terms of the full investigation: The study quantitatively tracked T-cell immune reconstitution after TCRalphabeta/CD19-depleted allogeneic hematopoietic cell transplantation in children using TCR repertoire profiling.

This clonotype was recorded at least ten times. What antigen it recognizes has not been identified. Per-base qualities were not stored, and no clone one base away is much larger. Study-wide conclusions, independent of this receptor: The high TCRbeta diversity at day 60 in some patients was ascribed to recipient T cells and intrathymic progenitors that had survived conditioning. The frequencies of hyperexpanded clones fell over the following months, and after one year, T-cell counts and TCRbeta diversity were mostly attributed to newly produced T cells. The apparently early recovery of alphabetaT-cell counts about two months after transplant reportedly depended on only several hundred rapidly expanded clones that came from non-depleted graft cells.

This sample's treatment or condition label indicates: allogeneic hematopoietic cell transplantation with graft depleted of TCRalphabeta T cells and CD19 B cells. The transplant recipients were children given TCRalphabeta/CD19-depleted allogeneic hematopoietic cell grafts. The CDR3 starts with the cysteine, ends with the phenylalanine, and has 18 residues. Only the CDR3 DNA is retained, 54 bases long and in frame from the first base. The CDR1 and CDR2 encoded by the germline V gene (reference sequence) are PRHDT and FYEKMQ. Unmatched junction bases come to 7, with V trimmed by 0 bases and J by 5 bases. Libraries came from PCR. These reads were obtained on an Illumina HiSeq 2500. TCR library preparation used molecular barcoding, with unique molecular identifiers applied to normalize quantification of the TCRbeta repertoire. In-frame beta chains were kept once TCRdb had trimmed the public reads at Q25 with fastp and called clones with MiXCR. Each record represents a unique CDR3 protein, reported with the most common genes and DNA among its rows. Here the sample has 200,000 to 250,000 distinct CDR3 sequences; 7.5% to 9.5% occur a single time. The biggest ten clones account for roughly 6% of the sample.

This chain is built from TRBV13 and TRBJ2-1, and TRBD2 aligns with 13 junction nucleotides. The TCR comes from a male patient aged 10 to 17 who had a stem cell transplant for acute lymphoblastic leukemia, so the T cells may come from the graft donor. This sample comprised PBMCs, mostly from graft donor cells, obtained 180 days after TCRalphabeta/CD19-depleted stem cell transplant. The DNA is TGTGCCAGCAGCTTAGGCCAGACTAGCGGGAGGACCCACAATGAGCAGTTCTTC. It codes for CASSLGQTSGRTHNEQFF.